This T cell receptor (beta chain) was documented in a study of circulating CD8 cells and anti-PD-1 response in melanoma. Background on the study: Every 2 weeks, patients got 3 mg/kg nivolumab intravenously.

Germline V gene data show CDR1 as KGHSH and CDR2 as LQKENI. This CDR3 comprises 16 residues. The V segment lost 5 bases and the J segment 2 bases; nucleotides outside the gene matches: 10. This clonotype is categorized as large. TCR libraries were prepared from around 14 ng of total RNA with the QIAseq Immune Repertoire TCR panel. MiXCR was run by TCRdb on the reads, yielding one entry per CDR3 protein. Of fewer than 2,000 distinct CDR3 sequences in the sample, about 8.6% were seen once. Sorting of live CD3+CD8+TCRalphabeta+ cells by PD-1 and/or TIGIT gave four subsets. The sequence was collected from a human donor with melanoma. The rearrangement uses TRBV18 and TRBJ2-7, with 9 nucleotides matching TRBD2. Here the sequenced sample was CD8+ T cells from PBMCs, taken at baseline or after one month of anti-PD-1 therapy (not recorded which). This CDR3 is CASSVLSGGHAYEQYF. CDR3 coding DNA: TGTGCCAGCTCAGTCCTGAGCGGGGGGCACGCCTACGAGCAGTACTTC.